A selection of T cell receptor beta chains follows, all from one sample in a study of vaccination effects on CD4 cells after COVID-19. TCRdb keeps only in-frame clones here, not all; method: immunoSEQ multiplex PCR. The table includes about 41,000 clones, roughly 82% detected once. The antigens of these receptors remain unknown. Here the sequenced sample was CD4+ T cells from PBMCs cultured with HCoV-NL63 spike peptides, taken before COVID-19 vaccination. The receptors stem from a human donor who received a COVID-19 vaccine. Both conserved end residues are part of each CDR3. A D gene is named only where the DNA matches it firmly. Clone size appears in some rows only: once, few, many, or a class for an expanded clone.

CASSLQDRVSGANVLTF TGCGCCAGCAGCTTGCAGGACAGGGTATCTGGGGCCAACGTCCTGACTTTC 17 . TRBJ2-6 TRBD1 TRBV5-1
CASGDLGPNTGELFF TGTGCCAGCGGCGACTTAGGGCCGAACACCGGGGAGCTGTTTTTT 15 few TRBJ2-2 . TRBV27
CASSLTGGGYTF TGTGCCAGCAGTCTAACTGGGGGAGGCTACACCTTC 12 . TRBJ1-2 . TRBV28
CASSQDLRDRVGNTIYF TGCGCCAGCAGCCAAGATCTCCGGGACAGGGTAGGAAACACCATATATTTT 17 . TRBJ1-3 TRBD1 TRBV4-3
CASSAGSWSSGYTF TGTGCCAGCAGTGCCGGGTCCTGGAGTTCTGGCTACACCTTC 14 . TRBJ1-2 . TRBV2
CASSDGNNSPLHF TGTGCCAGCAGCGACGGTAATAATTCACCCCTCCACTTT 13 . TRBJ1-6 . TRBV6-4
CVTRERGTDTQYF TGCGTCACACGGGAGAGGGGCACAGATACGCAGTATTTT 13 few TRBJ2-3 . TRBV5-1
CASSIVGGISEAFF TGTGCCAGTAGTATCGTGGGAGGGATATCTGAAGCTTTCTTT 14 . TRBJ1-1 . TRBV19
CASSQAQSYGYTF TGTGCCAGCAGCCAAGCACAGAGCTATGGCTACACCTTC 13 . TRBJ1-2 . TRBV3-1/TRBV3-2
CASSSQGAQGSPLHF TGTGCCAGCAGCTCCCAGGGGGCGCAGGGATCACCCCTCCACTTT 15 . TRBJ1-6 TRBD1 TRBV7-3
CAISQGSPGELFF TGTGCCATCAGCCAGGGGTCTCCCGGGGAGCTGTTTTTT 13 . TRBJ2-2 . TRBV10-3
CASSQDPNPYGYTF TGCGCCAGCAGCCAAGATCCAAACCCCTATGGCTACACCTTC 14 . TRBJ1-2 . TRBV4-1
CASSSFSTDTQYF TGTGCCAGCAGCTCCTTTAGCACAGATACGCAGTATTTT 13 . TRBJ2-3 . TRBV7-2
CATTGADQPQHF TGTGCCACCACAGGGGCGGATCAGCCCCAGCATTTT 12 . TRBJ1-5 TRBD1 TRBV6-5
CASRTGTTNTEAFF TGTGCCAGTAGGACCGGGACAACGAACACTGAAGCTTTCTTT 14 . TRBJ1-1 . TRBV19
CASSETRTSNQPQHF TGTGCCAGCAGTGAGACCCGAACGAGCAATCAGCCCCAGCATTTT 15 . TRBJ1-5 . TRBV6-1
CASSDTGVTNEKLFF TGTGCCAGCAGTGACACAGGGGTAACTAATGAAAAACTGTTTTTT 15 . TRBJ1-4 TRBD1 TRBV2
CASSGGGRIAYGYTF TGTGCCAGCAGCGGGGGGGGGAGGATTGCCTATGGCTACACCTTC 15 . TRBJ1-2 . TRBV2